The 30 T cell receptor beta chains reported below all come from one sample, sequenced in a study of T cell responses to AZD1222 COVID-19 vaccine (dated by TCRdb to 2020 to 2023). The sample's time point label is to be understood as: about 28 days (+/-7) after the second vaccine dose. The protocol used for the library was the immunoSEQ multiplex PCR assay. Entries here come from immuneACCESS through TCRdb and include only in-frame sequences with V and J called. Some clones fail to appear in such tables; in the studies checked, an unresolved V gene covers under half of the shortfall, and the cause of the remainder is unknown. The sample table lists about 160,000 clones, just over 90% of them with a count of one. The biggest ten clones account for approximately 1.1% of the sample. The input for sequencing was peripheral blood, taken 28 days after the second AZD1222 dose. The receptor set was obtained from an adult who received the AZD1222 COVID-19 vaccine.

CDR3 sequence reads: CASSLEGMFDTQYF. The DNA for the CDR3 is TGTGCCAGCAGTCTGGAGGGGATGTTTGATACGCAGTATTTT. J is TRBJ2-3 and V is TRBV6-5; D possibly corresponds to TRBD2 (6 bases). The V gene's germline CDR1 is MNHEY and CDR2 SVGAGI. The CDR3 has 14 amino acids. Trimming took off 5 bases at V and 6 bases at J, with 15 bases between the two ends.

This clone appeared a single time. This chain uses TRBV7-2 with TRBJ2-1; 12 bases match TRBD2. V shed 1 base and J 7 bases; nucleotides not matched to a gene: 5. The CDR3 contains 16 residues. The germline gives CDR1 SGHTA, CDR2 FQGNSA. CDR3 in DNA: TGTGCCAGCAGCTTAGATGCTAGCGGGGGGGGAAATGAGCAGTTCTTC. Translating gives CASSLDASGGGNEQFF.

The rearrangement links TRBV7-9 to TRBJ1-1; D is ambiguous. Germline V lookup: CDR1 SEHNR, CDR2 FQNEAQ (reference sequence). Trimming cost V 5 bases and J 0 bases, with 13 bases left between them. The CDR3 has 15 amino acids. The CDR3 sequence: CASSPRLGMNTEAFF. CDR3 nucleotide sequence: TGTGCCAGCAGCCCTCGGCTGGGGATGAACACTGAAGCTTTCTTT.

As DNA, the CDR3 is TGTGCCAGCAGTTACCTCCGGGACATAACCAATGGCTACACCTTC. It encodes CASSYLRDITNGYTF. The chain links TRBV6-5 to TRBJ1-2, with D tentatively TRBD1 (6 bases). In germline, CDR1 is MNHEY, CDR2 SVGAGI. The CDR3 is 15 amino acids. V was shortened by 2 bases and J by 6 bases, with 16 bases between the two germline ends.

V usage is TRBV5-1 and J usage is TRBJ1-4; D not resolved. The CDR3 runs to 16 residues. Trimming took 0 bases from V and 2 from J, leaving 11 bases between them. The V gene's germline CDR1 is SGHRS and CDR2 YFSETQ. The CDR3 DNA reads as TGCGCCAGCAGCTTGGGTCCCCCTCCTACTAATGAAAAACTGTTTTTT. Translating it yields CASSLGPPPTNEKLFF.

The CDR3 loop reads CASSATGYNQPQHF. The CDR3 nucleotides are TGTGCCAGTAGTGCCACTGGATACAATCAGCCCCAGCATTTT. The chain joins TRBV19 to TRBJ1-5, with unresolved D. The CDR3 extends over 14 amino acids. Per germline, CDR1 LNHDA and CDR2 SQIVND (reference sequence). V lost 5 bases and J 3 bases, leaving 11 bases between the germline ends.

The chain links TRBV7-8 to TRBJ2-2, with 11 bases matching TRBD1. The V and J ends lost 5 bases and 1 base, in that order; junction bases with no gene match: 3. Germline CDR1 SGHVS, CDR2 FQNEAQ. This CDR3 has 16 amino acids. DNA for the CDR3: TGTGCCAGCAGCCGTGGGACAGGGGGGAACACCGGGGAGCTGTTTTTT. This sequence encodes CASSRGTGGNTGELFF.

The V call is TRBV7-9, the J call TRBJ1-1; 9 nucleotides line up with TRBD1. There are 16 residues in the CDR3. The V gene's germline CDR1 is SEHNR and CDR2 FQNEAQ (reference sequence). V was clipped by 2 bases and J by 3 bases; unmatched bases: 7. The DNA of the CDR3 is TGTGCCAGCAGCTTAAGGGGGACAGGGATTTACACTGAAGCTTTCTTT. It codes for CASSLRGTGIYTEAFF.

The V gene is TRBV4-1, the J gene TRBJ1-2, with D possibly being TRBD1 (5 bases). The germline V gene has CDR1 MGHRA and CDR2 YSYEKL. V lost 1 base and J 8 bases, leaving 17 bases between the germline ends. The CDR3 is 15 residues long. The CDR3 spells CASSQVGPGDGGYTF. In DNA form, the CDR3 reads TGCGCCAGCAGCCAAGTGGGGCCGGGGGACGGCGGCTACACCTTC.

The chain couples TRBV5-1 to TRBJ2-1; the match to TRBD2 covers 7 bases. Germline V gives CDR1 SGHRS, CDR2 YFSETQ. V lost 0 bases and J lost 0; bases outside the gene matches: 6. CDR3 size: 17 residues. For the CDR3, the DNA is TGCGCCAGCAGCTTGGCCGTCAGCGGGGCCTCCTACAATGAGCAGTTCTTC. This translates into CASSLAVSGASYNEQFF.

The V gene is TRBV19, the J gene TRBJ1-2, with 7 bases matching TRBD1. Per the germline V gene, CDR1 is LNHDA and CDR2 is SQIVND (reference sequence). Trimming cost V 6 bases and J 2 bases; bases outside gene matches: 6. The CDR3 covers 14 residues. DNA of the CDR3: TGTGCCAGTAGCCCCGGGACAGACAACTATGGCTACACCTTC. Translating it yields CASSPGTDNYGYTF.

The chain is built from TRBV3-1 (or the pseudogene TRBV3-2) and TRBJ2-5; D may correspond to TRBD1 or TRBD2 (6 bases each). Germline values: CDR1 LGHDT, CDR2 YNNKEL (reference sequence). The CDR3 extends over 14 amino acids. V was shortened by 4 bases and J by 0 bases, with 9 bases between the two germline ends. The CDR3 here is CASSPRGDQETQYF. The CDR3 nucleotides are TGTGCCAGCAGCCCGAGGGGGGACCAAGAGACCCAGTACTTC.

The chain employs TRBV10-3 and TRBJ1-5, with a weak D call TRBD1 (6 bases). The CDR3 is 16 amino acids. CDR1 ENHRY and CDR2 SYGVKD come from the germline V gene. Trimming removed 3 bases from V and 5 bases from J, with 17 bases in between. CDR3 in amino acids: CAISERIGGFDQPQHF. CDR3 DNA: TGTGCCATCAGTGAAAGGATAGGGGGATTTGATCAGCCCCAGCATTTT.

The chain has TRBV6-7 and TRBJ1-3, with no clear D. TRBV6-7 is placed among ORFs of uncertain function. V was clipped by 0 bases and J by 0 bases, with 12 bases between them. CDR3 size: 17 residues. This CDR3 reads CASSYSGRPFSGNTIYF. DNA of the CDR3: TGTGCCAGCAGTTACTCGGGCAGGCCGTTCTCTGGAAACACCATATATTTT.

This chain connects TRBV4-2 to TRBJ2-3; D remains unclear. V was shortened by 4 bases and J by 2 bases, with 22 bases between the two germline ends. Germline CDR1 is LGHNA and CDR2 is YNFKEQ. The CDR3 length is 18 residues. CDR3 residues: CASSRRAESDFHTDTQYF. The CDR3 nucleotides read TGTGCCAGCAGCCGTCGTGCGGAGTCTGACTTCCACACAGATACGCAGTATTTT.

V usage is TRBV12-3 or TRBV12-4 and J usage is TRBJ1-5; TRBD1 is a possible D gene (6 bases). Trimming took 6 bases from V and 11 from J, leaving 14 bases between them. This CDR3 has 12 amino acids. This CDR3 reads CASRGGAEAQHF. In DNA, the CDR3 is TGTGCCAGCAGAGGGGGGGCGGAAGCCCAGCATTTT.

The V and J genes are TRBV30 and TRBJ2-2; 15 bases line up with TRBD2. V dropped 5 bases and J dropped 4; count of bases not matched to a gene: 2. Germline loops: CDR1 GTSNPN, CDR2 SVGIG (reference sequence). The CDR3 runs 15 residues. The CDR3 sequence: CAWRTSGGVTGELFF. In DNA form, the CDR3 reads TGTGCCTGGCGGACTAGCGGGGGGGTCACCGGGGAGCTGTTTTTT.

V gene TRBV6-6 combines with J gene TRBJ2-3, with 8 bases identical to TRBD2. The germline V gene has CDR1 MNHNY and CDR2 SVGAGI (reference sequence). Germline trimming cut 5 bases from V and 1 base from J; bases unmatched to any gene: 14. The CDR3 is made up of 18 amino acids. CDR3 nucleotides: TGTGCCAGCAGTCTAAACCCCCGGGGGGGCAGACGCACAGATACGCAGTATTTT. Amino acids: CASSLNPRGGRRTDTQYF.

The chain couples TRBV20-1 to TRBJ2-2; D call uncertain. Per the germline V gene, CDR1 is DFQATT and CDR2 is SNEGSKA (reference sequence). The CDR3 consists of 8 residues. V was cut by 5 bases and J by 10 bases, with 2 bases left in between. For the CDR3, the DNA is TGCAGTGCTGAGGAGCTGTTTTTT. Translating gives CSAEELFF.

The J gene is TRBJ2-5, the V gene TRBV5-1; D gene uncertain. The CDR3 runs 13 residues. Germline CDR1 reads SGHRS; CDR2 reads YFSETQ. The V end lost 0 bases, the J end lost 0 bases, and 3 bases lay between the germline ends. The chain's CDR3 is CASSLDNQETQYF. The CDR3 DNA follows: TGCGCCAGCAGCTTGGACAACCAAGAGACCCAGTACTTC.

The chain links TRBV7-9 to TRBJ1-3, with unresolved D. Germline V gives CDR1 SEHNR, CDR2 FQNEAQ (reference sequence). The ends were cut back, 7 bases at V and 7 bases at J, with 11 bases in the middle. CDR3 length: 12 amino acids. CDR3 region: CASTREGNTIYF. The CDR3 coding sequence is TGTGCCAGCACCCGTGAAGGGAACACCATATATTTT. Complete variable domain (other parts from reference TRBV7-9 and TRBJ1-3): DTGVSQNPRHKITKRGQNVTFRCDPISEHNRLYWYRQTLGQGPEFLTYFQNEAQLEKSRLLSDRFSAERPKGSFSTLEIQRTEQGDSAMYLCASTREGNTIYFGEGSWLTVV.

The gene calls are TRBV5-8 and TRBJ1-5; TRBD1 agrees at 7 bases. Looked up from germline, CDR1 is SGHTS and CDR2 is YDEGEE. Trimming removed 0 bases from V and 0 bases from J; junction bases left unmatched: 9. The CDR3 length is 18 residues. Written as DNA, the CDR3 is TGTGCCAGCAGCTTGGGGGGACAGAAGGGGGATAGCAATCAGCCCCAGCATTTT. Its protein is CASSLGGQKGDSNQPQHF.

This chain connects TRBV5-1 to TRBJ1-1; TRBD1 agrees at 7 bases. Germline CDR1 and CDR2: SGHRS and YFSETQ. The CDR3 runs to 13 residues. V trimming: 3 bases; J trimming: 8 bases; junction bases outside the gene matches: 7. The CDR3 loop is CASSSQGEGEAFF. The CDR3 bases are TGCGCCAGCAGCTCCCAGGGGGAAGGCGAAGCTTTCTTT.

The rearrangement joins TRBV15 to TRBJ1-2, with TRBD1 matching 9 bases. V gave up 5 bases and J gave up 8 bases; unmatched junction bases: 9. CDR1 LNHNV and CDR2 YYDKDF come from the germline V gene (reference sequence). The CDR3 spans 14 residues. CDR3 nucleotide sequence: TGTGCCACCAGCGGAGGGACAGGGCTCTTCGGCTACACCTTC. It yields the protein CATSGGTGLFGYTF.

The rearrangement links TRBV11-2 to TRBJ1-2; no clear D. V lost 4 bases and J 7 bases, leaving 10 bases between the germline ends. The CDR3 spans 12 residues. Germline assignment: CDR1 SGHAT and CDR2 FQNNGV. CDR3 DNA sequence: TGTGCCAGCAGCTGGGGTTCGGGTGGCTACACCTTC. Residues: CASSWGSGGYTF.

The J gene is TRBJ2-3, the V gene TRBV7-3; D assignment may be TRBD1 or TRBD2 (5 bases each). V gave up 2 bases and J gave up 4 bases, with 13 bases separating them. Per the germline V gene, CDR1 is SGHTA and CDR2 is FQGTGA. The CDR3 runs to 15 residues. The CDR3 protein is CASSLRRGGADTQYF. CDR3 sequence (DNA): TGTGCCAGCAGCTTACGACGGGGCGGCGCAGATACGCAGTATTTT.

The genes are TRBV27 and TRBJ1-1; the D gene is possibly TRBD1 (5 bases). The CDR3 is 14 residues long. Per germline, CDR1 MNHEY and CDR2 SMNVEV (reference sequence). The ends were cut back, 2 bases at V and 6 bases at J, with 13 bases in the middle. CDR3 sequence: CASSLGTTRSEAFF. CDR3 nucleotides: TGTGCCAGCAGTTTAGGGACGACCCGATCTGAAGCTTTCTTT.

This clone appeared once. The chain couples TRBV5-6 to TRBJ1-2; D remains unclear. V lost 0 bases and J lost 7, with 13 bases in between. The CDR3 covers 14 residues. The germline V gene encodes CDR1 SGHDT and CDR2 YYEEEE. The CDR3 region has the DNA TGTGCCAGCAGCTTGGCCAGAAGGCGCTCTGGCTACACCTTC. Protein sequence: CASSLARRRSGYTF.

CDR3 nucleotides: TGTGCCAGTAGTAACACAGGGACGACTAATGAAAAACTGTTTTTT. Its protein is CASSNTGTTNEKLFF. This chain uses TRBV19 with TRBJ1-4, with D tentatively TRBD1 (6 bases). Trimming took 4 bases from V and 2 from J, leaving 11 bases between them. From germline, CDR1 is LNHDA and CDR2 SQIVND (reference sequence). This CDR3 has 15 residues.

V and J are TRBV6-6 and TRBJ1-2, with TRBD1 identical over 7 bases. This CDR3 has 15 residues. The V segment lost 6 bases and the J segment 1 base; nucleotides outside the gene matches: 8. Per the germline V gene, CDR1 is MNHNY and CDR2 is SVGAGI (reference sequence). Here the CDR3 reads CASRASGTDNYGYTF. The CDR3 region has the DNA TGTGCCAGCAGGGCCTCCGGGACAGATAACTATGGCTACACCTTC.